The 28 T cell receptor beta chains in this list originate from one sample, sequenced in a study of blood T cell repertoires in COVID-19. Profiled with immunoSEQ multiplex PCR; TCRdb holds only in-frame clones, not every one. The table includes approximately 170,000 clones, about 87% detected once. The sequenced sample consisted of peripheral blood. The receptors were gathered from a man in his 60s with acute or convalescent COVID-19.

The chain employs TRBV6-1 and TRBJ2-7; D unclear. The CDR3 contains 13 residues. Deletions cut 0 bases from V and 2 bases from J, with 5 bases between. Germline V gives CDR1 MNHNS, CDR2 SASEGT. This CDR3 reads CASSEALTYEQYF. For the CDR3, the DNA is TGTGCCAGCAGTGAAGCACTGACCTACGAGCAGTACTTC.

The chain carries TRBV30 and TRBJ1-1; TRBD1 matches 10 bases. V lost 0 bases and J lost 7; bases outside the gene matches: 5. The CDR3 runs 14 residues. Germline CDR1 GTSNPN, CDR2 SVGIG (reference sequence). CDR3 amino acids: CAWSVSGQGIEAFF. The DNA of the CDR3 is TGTGCCTGGAGTGTCTCGGGACAGGGGATTGAAGCTTTCTTT. Drawing the rest from reference TRBV30 and TRBJ1-1, the complete variable domain is SQTIHQWPATLVQPVGSPLSLECTVEGTSNPNLYWYRQAAGRGLQLLFYSVGIGQISSEVPQNLSASRPQDRQFILSSKKLLLSDSGFYLCAWSVSGQGIEAFFGQGTRLTVV.

The rearrangement uses TRBV6-5 and TRBJ1-6; TRBD1 aligns across 7 bases. Germline V lookup: CDR1 MNHEY, CDR2 SVGAGI. With 4 bases clipped from V and 12 bases from J, the junction kept 3 bases outside the gene matches. This CDR3 contains 12 residues. CDR3 sequence reads: CASSWTGGPLHF. CDR3 DNA sequence: TGTGCCAGCAGTTGGACAGGAGGACCCCTCCACTTT.

This chain joins TRBV6-5 and TRBJ1-2; maybe TRBD1 (6 bases). The CDR3 is 14 residues long. Trimming cost V 6 bases and J 1 base, with 12 bases left between them. Germline V CDR1 and CDR2: MNHEY, SVGAGI. CDR3 coding DNA: TGTGCCAGCAGCAGACAGGCCCTTAACTATGGCTACACCTTC. This translates into CASSRQALNYGYTF.

The V and J genes are TRBV6-5 and TRBJ1-1; D is ambiguous. The ends were cut back, 0 bases at V and 7 bases at J, with 9 bases in the middle. Looked up from germline, CDR1 is MNHEY and CDR2 is SVGAGI. The CDR3 is made up of 13 amino acids. The CDR3 protein is CASSYSGGFEAFF. The CDR3, as DNA: TGTGCCAGCAGTTACTCTGGAGGGTTTGAAGCTTTCTTT.

The chain is built from TRBV5-1 and TRBJ2-2, with 8 bases lining up with TRBD1. The CDR3 is made up of 15 amino acids. V lost 5 bases and J lost 1; bases outside the gene matches: 4. Germline-derived CDR1 and CDR2 are SGHRS and YFSETQ. Written as DNA, the CDR3 is TGCGCCAGCAGAGCCGGGACAGGGAACACCGGGGAGCTGTTTTTT. It translates to CASRAGTGNTGELFF.

This clone was seen a single time. The V gene is TRBV29-1, the J gene TRBJ1-1; 11 bases line up with TRBD1. From germline, CDR1 is SQVTM and CDR2 ANQGSEA. This CDR3 has 15 amino acids. Trimming cost V 6 bases and J 5 bases; bases outside gene matches: 11. CDR3 residues: CSVTGQGAHSTEAFF. DNA of the CDR3: TGCAGCGTCACAGGACAGGGGGCGCATAGTACTGAAGCTTTCTTT.

The V gene is TRBV19, the J gene TRBJ2-3; 7 nucleotides match TRBD1. The CDR3 runs 15 residues. J was trimmed by 5 bases and V by 1 base; bases with no gene match: 6. In germline, CDR1 is LNHDA, CDR2 SQIVND (reference sequence). Here the CDR3 reads CASSIGGGEGDTQYF. CDR3 DNA sequence: TGTGCCAGTAGTATAGGAGGGGGCGAAGGAGATACGCAGTATTTT.

The chain couples TRBV7-9 to TRBJ1-4; 7 nucleotides match TRBD1. CDR3 size: 14 residues. The J segment lost 7 bases and the V segment lost 0 bases, leaving 2 bases of the junction unmatched. Germline loops: CDR1 SEHNR, CDR2 FQNEAQ (reference sequence). CDR3 nucleotides: TGTGCCAGCAGCTTAGCAGGGGGCGGTGAAAAACTGTTTTTT. As protein: CASSLAGGGEKLFF.

The CDR3 DNA reads as TGTGCCAGCTCACCTGGGGCAGGACAAAATTATGGCTACACCTTC. This encodes CASSPGAGQNYGYTF. The chain has TRBV18 and TRBJ1-2; D perhaps matches TRBD1 (5 bases). V lost 3 bases to trimming and J lost 5 bases, with 16 bases between them. This CDR3 has 15 residues. The germline V gene has CDR1 KGHSH and CDR2 LQKENI. Drawing the rest from reference TRBV18 and TRBJ1-2, the complete variable domain is NAGVMQNPRHLVRRRGQEARLRCSPMKGHSHVYWYRQLPEEGLKFMVYLQKENIIDESGMPKERFSAEFPKEGPSILRIQQVVRGDSAAYFCASSPGAGQNYGYTFGSGTRLTVV.

This chain joins TRBV7-3 and TRBJ2-2; 10 bases agree with TRBD2. V trimming: 5 bases; J trimming: 6 bases; junction bases outside the gene matches: 9. This CDR3 has 16 amino acids. Germline-derived CDR1 and CDR2 are SGHTA and FQGTGA. The DNA of the CDR3 is TGTGCCAGCAGCCCAAGAGCGGGAGGGGTGGCCGGGGAGCTGTTTTTT. This translates into CASSPRAGGVAGELFF.

Regarding this clone: Other DNA sequences in this sample translate to the same CDR3. The V gene is TRBV3-1 (or the pseudogene TRBV3-2), the J gene TRBJ1-2, with 7 bases fitting TRBD1. Germline V gene lookup returns CDR1 LGHDT and CDR2 YNNKEL (reference sequence). Trimming took 4 bases from V and 2 from J; bases not matched to a gene: 1. This CDR3 contains 13 residues. The CDR3 DNA reads as TGTGCCAGCAGCCCGGGACAGAACTATGGCTACACCTTC. Amino acids: CASSPGQNYGYTF.

The rearrangement uses TRBV11-1 and TRBJ1-2; 7 bases align to TRBD1. With 2 bases clipped from V and 8 bases from J, the junction kept 8 bases outside the gene matches. From germline, CDR1 is SGHAT and CDR2 FQDESV (reference sequence). The CDR3 is 14 amino acids. CDR3 sequence: CASSLNPQGPGYTF. The CDR3 nucleotides read TGTGCCAGCAGCTTAAACCCACAGGGGCCGGGCTACACCTTC. The full variable domain, in which reference TRBV11-1 and TRBJ1-2 provide the parts outside the CDR3, is EAEVAQSPRYKITEKSQAVAFWCDPISGHATLYWYRQILGQGPELLVQFQDESVVDDSQLPKDRFSAERLKGVDSTLKIQPAELGDSAMYLCASSLNPQGPGYTFGSGTRLTVV.

The J gene is TRBJ1-1, the V gene TRBV19, with 7 bases lining up with TRBD1. This CDR3 contains 15 residues. Per the germline V gene, CDR1 is LNHDA and CDR2 is SQIVND (reference sequence). Trimming removed 6 bases from V and 7 bases from J; junction bases left unmatched: 14. CDR3 nucleotide sequence: TGTGCCAGTAGAGAATATCCGACAGGGATGGGTGAAGCTTTCTTT. As protein: CASREYPTGMGEAFF.

The chain uses TRBV9 and TRBJ1-2; 7 nucleotides agree with TRBD1. Germline lookup yields CDR1 SGDLS and CDR2 YYNGEE. After removal of 0 bases from V and 6 bases from J, the junction contained 17 bases not matched to a gene. The CDR3 has 18 residues. The CDR3 DNA is TGTGCCAGCAGCGTAGCAACCGATGGGGCAGGGGGAAAGGATGGCTACACCTTC. Its protein is CASSVATDGAGGKDGYTF.

The rearrangement uses TRBV24-1 and TRBJ1-4; possible D gene TRBD1, 6 bases. The CDR3 spans 16 residues. V dropped 2 bases and J dropped 4 bases, with 13 bases sitting between them. Germline CDR1 and CDR2: KGHDR and SFDVKD. The CDR3 loop reads CATSDSRDILNEKLFF. CDR3 DNA: TGTGCCACCAGTGATTCCCGGGACATACTTAATGAAAAACTGTTTTTT.

This clone was picked up a small number of times. The chain is built from TRBV19 and TRBJ1-2; D possibly corresponds to TRBD1 (5 bases). Germline V CDR1 and CDR2: LNHDA, SQIVND (reference sequence). V gave up 6 bases and J gave up 1 base, with 21 bases separating them. This CDR3 spans 17 amino acids. The CDR3 loop reads CASSLSPPGLLNYGYTF. In DNA form, the CDR3 reads TGTGCCAGTAGCCTCTCCCCGCCGGGACTCCTTAACTATGGCTACACCTTC.

V and J are TRBV14 and TRBJ1-6, with D hard to call. This CDR3 spans 14 amino acids. V gave up 6 bases and J gave up 4 bases, with 10 bases separating them. The V gene's germline CDR1 is SGHDN and CDR2 FVKESK. The CDR3 is CASSYNTYNSPLHF. DNA for the CDR3: TGTGCCAGCAGTTACAACACGTATAATTCACCCCTCCACTTT.

This rearrangement joins TRBV7-9 to TRBJ1-2, with D unclear. The V end was cut by 2 bases, the J end by 7 bases, with 20 bases between. This CDR3 spans 16 amino acids. The germline gives CDR1 SEHNR, CDR2 FQNEAQ (reference sequence). CDR3 in amino acids: CASSLSGQLKASGYTF. For the CDR3, the DNA is TGTGCCAGCAGCTTAAGCGGGCAACTAAAAGCCTCTGGCTACACCTTC.

V is TRBV24-1 and J is TRBJ2-1; 10 positions agree with TRBD1. Germline CDR1 reads KGHDR; CDR2 reads SFDVKD. V trimming: 2 bases; J trimming: 12 bases; junction bases outside the gene matches: 15. This CDR3 spans 17 amino acids. The CDR3: CATSDSSRAGQGRGQFF. The CDR3 region has the DNA TGTGCCACCAGTGATTCAAGTAGAGCGGGACAGGGGCGCGGGCAGTTCTTC.

The count of this clone is one. V and J are TRBV19 and TRBJ2-3; 9 positions agree with TRBD2. The CDR3 has 17 residues. Germline V gene data show CDR1 as LNHDA and CDR2 as SQIVND (reference sequence). With V trimmed by 2 bases and J by 0 bases, 6 bases remained unmatched. CDR3 protein: CASSIRLAGSSTDTQYF. CDR3 sequence (DNA): TGTGCCAGTAGTATAAGGCTAGCGGGATCTAGCACAGATACGCAGTATTTT.

This clone appeared a single time. V is TRBV27 and J is TRBJ2-5; 8 bases line up with TRBD1. Trimming cost V 6 bases and J 2 bases; bases outside gene matches: 2. The CDR3 spans 13 residues. The germline V gene has CDR1 MNHEY and CDR2 SMNVEV (reference sequence). CDR3 sequence (DNA): TGTGCCAGCAGGACAGGGGCTCAAGAGACCCAGTACTTC. Translated: CASRTGAQETQYF.

This clone was detected a few times. This chain links TRBV30 with TRBJ2-7; 8 nucleotides match TRBD2. This CDR3 has 14 amino acids. Per the germline V gene, CDR1 is GTSNPN and CDR2 is SVGIG (reference sequence). V lost 2 bases, J lost 3 bases, and 6 bases stayed unmatched. The DNA for the CDR3 is TGTGCCTGGAGTCAACGGGAGGGCCTCTACGAGCAGTACTTC. Its protein product is CAWSQREGLYEQYF.

This chain joins TRBV7-2 and TRBJ2-1, with 13 nucleotides matching TRBD2. The CDR3 length is 18 residues. Germline V lookup: CDR1 SGHTA, CDR2 FQGNSA. The trim removed 1 base at V and 9 bases at J, leaving 12 bases unmatched. Here the CDR3 reads CASSLVRLAGGPSPEQFF. DNA of the CDR3: TGTGCCAGCAGCTTAGTGAGACTAGCGGGAGGCCCCTCACCTGAGCAGTTCTTC.

The genes are TRBV19 and TRBJ1-6, with 7 bases lining up with TRBD1. Germline V gene sequence: CDR1 LNHDA, CDR2 SQIVND (reference sequence). V shed 5 bases, J shed 9 bases, and the junction held 16 bases outside the gene matches. CDR3 length equals 17 residues. The CDR3 region has the DNA TGTGCCAGTAGTGCCCGCCACTCCCGGGACAGCCGTTCACCCCTCCACTTT. This sequence encodes CASSARHSRDSRSPLHF. The full variable domain, rest sourced from reference TRBV19 and TRBJ1-6, is DGGITQSPKYLFRKEGQNVTLSCEQNLNHDAMYWYRQDPGQGLRLIYYSQIVNDFQKGDIAEGYSVSREKKESFPLTVTSAQKNPTAFYLCASSARHSRDSRSPLHFGNGTRLTVT.

The CDR3 here is CATSDYRSNNEQFF. In nucleotides, the CDR3 is TGTGCCACCAGTGATTATCGGAGTAACAATGAGCAGTTCTTC. This chain connects TRBV24-1 to TRBJ2-1; D not certain. The germline gives CDR1 KGHDR, CDR2 SFDVKD. The CDR3 runs 14 residues. V dropped 2 bases and J dropped 5 bases, with 9 bases sitting between them.

The chain employs TRBV7-9 and TRBJ1-1; D is uncertain. The V end lost 6 bases, the J end lost 5 bases, and 25 bases lay between the germline ends. The V gene's germline CDR1 is SEHNR and CDR2 FQNEAQ (reference sequence). CDR3 length: 17 residues. In DNA, the CDR3 is TGTGCCAGCAGAGCTTTGGGAGTTAAGAGGAAGGGAACTGAAGCTTTCTTT. This translates into CASRALGVKRKGTEAFF.

The chain is built from TRBV5-4 and TRBJ1-2; 10 positions agree with TRBD1. Germline CDR1 reads SGHNT; CDR2 reads YYREEE (reference sequence). Germline trimming cut 3 bases from V and 11 bases from J; bases unmatched to any gene: 7. CDR3 length equals 13 residues. The CDR3 DNA reads TGTGCCAGCAGCTCCCGGGACAGGGGAGAGTACACCTTC. Translated: CASSSRDRGEYTF.